The rows below give T cell receptor beta chains drawn from one sample of a study of control samples from healthy donors and cancer patients. Sequencing used immunoSEQ multiplex PCR; TCRdb keeps in-frame clones, though not all of them. This sample yields roughly 76,000 clones, of which around 95% are seen a single time; roughly 6.1% belongs to the top ten. Sequences were obtained from blood. These TCRs come from a woman between 35 and 50 years old in good health. The CDR3 runs from the conserved cysteine through the conserved F or W. Fields, in order: J gene, clone size, D gene, V gene, CDR3 protein, CDR3 DNA. D genes are given only for firm matches. Clone size, where shown, is once, few, many, or a class for clones that have expanded.

TRBJ1-5	.	.	TRBV28	CASSSMASNQPQHF	TGTGCCAGCAGTTCTATGGCTAGCAATCAGCCCCAGCATTTT
TRBJ2-3	.	TRBD1	TRBV9	CASGESGTGGADTQYF	TGTGCCAGCGGCGAATCTGGGACAGGGGGCGCAGATACGCAGTATTTT
TRBJ2-1	.	.	TRBV7-2	CASSLALVSFGPANEQFF	TGTGCCAGCAGCTTAGCGCTGGTAAGTTTCGGACCAGCCAATGAGCAGTTCTTC
TRBJ1-1	.	.	TRBV5-4	CASSTASTEKAFF	TGTGCCAGCAGCACCGCCTCGACGGAGAAGGCTTTCTTT
TRBJ2-1	.	TRBD2	TRBV19	CASCTSGAEQFF	TGTGCCAGTTGTACTAGCGGGGCTGAGCAGTTCTTC
TRBJ2-7	.	TRBD2	TRBV10-2	CASRGLLSNEQYF	TGCGCCAGCAGGGGACTACTCTCTAACGAGCAGTACTTC
TRBJ1-4	.	.	TRBV11-2	CASSAQINNEKLFF	TGTGCCAGCAGCGCACAGATAAATAATGAAAAACTGTTTTTT
TRBJ1-6	once	.	TRBV12-3/TRBV12-4	CASSLVNSPLHF	TGTGCCAGCAGTTTGGTCAATTCACCCCTCCACTTT
TRBJ1-1	.	.	TRBV29-1	CSVVRVNTEAFF	TGCAGCGTTGTTAGGGTAAACACTGAAGCTTTCTTT
TRBJ2-7	.	.	TRBV4-1	CASSPPLGYEQYF	TGCGCCAGCAGCCCCCCCTTAGGCTACGAGCAGTACTTC
TRBJ1-2	.	.	TRBV7-9	CASSLVSTNYGYTF	TGTGCCAGCAGCTTAGTATCAACTAACTATGGCTACACCTTC
TRBJ2-3	.	TRBD2	TRBV6-1	CASSERGGGAGTDTQYF	TGTGCCAGCAGTGAACGGGGCGGGGGGGCCGGCACAGATACGCAGTATTTT
TRBJ2-5	.	.	TRBV7-2	CASSRRGETQYF	TGTGCCAGCAGCCGCAGGGGAGAGACCCAGTACTTC
TRBJ1-1	.	.	TRBV7-9	CASSLNRIEAFF	TGTGCCAGCAGCTTAAACAGGATTGAAGCTTTCTTT
TRBJ1-2	.	.	TRBV6-5	CASSLTNYGYTF	TGTGCCAGCTCTCTTACTAACTATGGCTACACCTTC
TRBJ1-4	.	TRBD1	TRBV5-1	CASSDGGTAPTNEKLFF	TGCGCCAGCAGCGATGGAGGGACAGCACCAACTAATGAAAAACTGTTTTTT
TRBJ1-2	.	.	TRBV12-3/TRBV12-4	CASSRDTYGYTF	TGTGCCAGCAGCCGGGACACCTATGGCTACACCTTC
TRBJ1-3	once	.	TRBV20-1	CSASQGLGNTIYF	TGCAGTGCTAGTCAGGGGTTGGGAAACACCATATATTTT
TRBJ1-1	.	.	TRBV5-1	CASSSDTEAFF	TGCGCCAGCAGCTCGGACACTGAAGCTTTCTTT
TRBJ2-1	.	TRBD2	TRBV19	CASSIATRGGVEQFF	TGTGCCAGTAGTATAGCAACCCGGGGGGGGGTTGAGCAGTTCTTC
TRBJ2-7	.	.	TRBV15	CATSRDRTKMGYEQYF	TGTGCCACCAGCAGAGATCGGACAAAAATGGGATACGAGCAGTACTTC
TRBJ1-1	once	TRBD1	TRBV9	CASSVDGMLGQGLGTEAFF	TGTGCCAGCAGCGTAGATGGTATGTTGGGACAGGGTTTAGGGACTGAAGCTTTCTTT
TRBJ1-2	.	TRBD1	TRBV27	CASSLIQGWVYGYTF	TGTGCCAGCAGTTTGATACAGGGGTGGGTCTATGGCTACACCTTC
TRBJ2-7	.	.	TRBV11-2	CASSSGEVVYEQYF	TGTGCCAGCAGTTCAGGGGAAGTGGTCTACGAGCAGTACTTC
TRBJ1-3	few	TRBD1	TRBV2	CASSYGQGNQNTIYF	TGTGCCAGCAGTTACGGACAGGGTAACCAAAACACCATATATTTT
TRBJ1-2	.	.	TRBV28	CATPKGTGKDGYTF	TGTGCCACTCCCAAAGGAACAGGGAAAGATGGCTACACCTTC
TRBJ1-2	.	TRBD1	TRBV9	CASSVGGKGAGDGYTF	TGTGCCAGCAGCGTAGGCGGCAAGGGGGCAGGTGATGGCTACACCTTC
TRBJ2-5	.	TRBD2	TRBV27	CASSLSGGRETQYF	TGTGCCAGCAGTTTGTCGGGGGGGCGTGAGACCCAGTACTTC
TRBJ1-2	.	TRBD1	TRBV28	CASSSLTGTSYGYTF	TGTGCCAGCAGTTCATTGACAGGGACCAGCTATGGCTACACCTTC
TRBJ2-5	.	.	TRBV5-1	CASSPNREVQYF	TGCGCCAGCAGCCCCAACCGGGAAGTCCAGTACTTC
TRBJ2-7	.	.	TRBV2	CASIRGEGAYEQYF	TGTGCCAGCATCAGGGGGGAGGGCGCCTACGAGCAGTACTTC
TRBJ2-1	.	TRBD1	TRBV6-5	CASSYGTAYNEQFF	TGTGCCAGCAGTTACGGGACAGCCTACAATGAGCAGTTCTTC
TRBJ2-3	.	TRBD1	TRBV4-3	CASSHGQGTDTQYF	TGCGCCAGCAGCCATGGACAGGGCACAGATACGCAGTATTTT
TRBJ2-4	.	TRBD2	TRBV5-4	CASSLGGRVENIQYF	TGTGCCAGCAGCTTGGGCGGGAGGGTAGAAAACATTCAGTACTTC
TRBJ2-3	once	TRBD2	TRBV7-6	CASSLEAGTTDTQYF	TGTGCCAGCAGCTTAGAAGCGGGAACCACAGATACGCAGTATTTT
TRBJ2-7	.	.	TRBV29-1	CSVAARTNSYEQYF	TGCAGCGTTGCGGCCAGGACGAACTCCTACGAGCAGTACTTC
TRBJ2-2	.	TRBD1	TRBV5-1	CASSLLGQGNTGELFF	TGCGCCAGCAGCTTGTTGGGACAGGGAAACACCGGGGAGCTGTTTTTT
TRBJ1-2	.	TRBD1	TRBV2	CASSEAWTGRIYGYTF	TGTGCCAGCAGTGAAGCGTGGACAGGGCGCATCTATGGCTACACCTTC
TRBJ2-7	.	.	TRBV4-1	CASSQGGGSTLDEQYF	TGCGCCAGCAGCCAAGGTGGCGGCAGCACGCTGGACGAGCAGTACTTC
TRBJ2-5	few	.	TRBV5-6	CASSLSETQYF	TGTGCCAGCAGCTTGTCAGAGACCCAGTACTTC
TRBJ1-5	.	TRBD1	TRBV6-5	CASSPGQIDQPQHF	TGTGCCAGCAGCCCGGGACAGATAGATCAGCCCCAGCATTTT
TRBJ1-5	.	TRBD1	TRBV6-2/TRBV6-3	CASSYPGQAQPQHF	TGTGCCAGCAGTTACCCGGGACAGGCGCAGCCCCAGCATTTT
TRBJ1-4	.	.	TRBV18	CASSPRTSTNEKLFF	TGTGCCAGCTCGCCACGGACCTCAACTAATGAAAAACTGTTTTTT
TRBJ2-3	.	.	TRBV21-1	CATGVTPLGATDTQYF	TGTGCCACCGGTGTCACCCCACTGGGGGCCACAGATACGCAGTATTTT
TRBJ2-3	once	.	TRBV10-1	CASREDQKADTQYF	TGCGCCAGCAGAGAAGACCAAAAAGCTGATACGCAGTATTTT
TRBJ2-1	.	TRBD2	TRBV15	CATSRVQRERNEQFF	TGTGCCACCAGCAGAGTGCAGCGGGAGAGGAATGAGCAGTTCTTC